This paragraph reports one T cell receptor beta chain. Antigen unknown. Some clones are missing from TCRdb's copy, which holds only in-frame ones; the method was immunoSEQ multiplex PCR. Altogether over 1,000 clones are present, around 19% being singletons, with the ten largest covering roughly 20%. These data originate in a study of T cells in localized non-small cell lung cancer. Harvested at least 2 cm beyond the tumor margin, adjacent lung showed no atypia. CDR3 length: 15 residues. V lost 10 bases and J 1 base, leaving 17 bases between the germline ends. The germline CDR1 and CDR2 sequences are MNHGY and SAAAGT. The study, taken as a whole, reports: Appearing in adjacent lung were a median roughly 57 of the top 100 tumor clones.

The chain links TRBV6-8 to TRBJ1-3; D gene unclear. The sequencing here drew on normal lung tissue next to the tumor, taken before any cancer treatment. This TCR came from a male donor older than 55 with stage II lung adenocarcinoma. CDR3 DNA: TGTGCCATCTCAGAGGGTGCACGATCTGGAAACACCATATATTTT. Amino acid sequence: CAISEGARSGNTIYF.